This T cell receptor beta chain was sequenced for a study of cytomegalovirus exposure and HLA in healthy donors. The PCR made use of 60 Vbeta and 13 Jbeta primers. This table comes from immunoSEQ multiplex PCR, and its TCRdb copy is limited to in-frame clones, with some not included. The sample holds about 160,000 clones, roughly 80% seen once. CDR3 length: 14 residues. From germline, CDR1 is SEHNR and CDR2 FQNEAQ (reference sequence). Trimming pared 5 bases from V and 2 bases from J, leaving 11 bases between. Study findings and constraints: In a later analysis, productive TCRs from donors in an Asian-associated ancestry cluster reportedly carried fewer N-insertions than the cohort mean. Most CMV-associated TCR beta chains were later found to appear HLA-restricted. Being productive about 87% or about 30% of the time was typical of most TCR beta V segments in an earlier analysis.

Worth noting for this clone: Its antigen is still unknown.

Sequences were obtained from PBMCs. This clonotype was sampled from a girl between 2 and 10 years old in good health and CMV-seropositive. The chain joins TRBV7-9 to TRBJ2-3; D might be TRBD1 (6 bases). The CDR3 sequence: CASSLGQFTDTQYF. As DNA, the CDR3 is TGTGCCAGCAGCCTAGGACAGTTCACAGATACGCAGTATTTT.